Below, 16 T cell receptor beta chains from the same sample are listed, as sequenced in a study of regulatory T cells in long-lasting Graves disease. HTBI primers from iRepertoire and Arm-PCR of CDR3 regions yielded the TCR beta libraries. TCRdb processed the multiplex PCR reads anew with MiXCR; each CDR3 protein has one entry. The data contain some 340,000 distinct CDR3 sequences, over 9.5% of them singletons. Time point given: newly diagnosed GD, antithyroid drugs for less than 3 months. Scientists built the TCR library using RNA that was extracted from PBMCs. The data were also submitted as part of a second study, on T cells in Graves' hyperthyroidism and ophthalmopathy.

The sequencing used peripheral blood mononuclear cells (PBMCs), collected at new diagnosis, from a patient treated with antithyroid drugs. These TCRs come from a woman aged 18-29 years with Graves disease.

This clonotype has at least ten counts. This chain links TRBV20-1 with TRBJ2-5; D is perhaps TRBD2 (5 bases). The J call could be wrong; TRBJ2-1 is a better fit for the DNA end. The CDR3 has 14 residues. CDR1 and CDR2 (germline): DFQATT, SNEGSKA (reference sequence). DNA for the CDR3: TGCAGTGCTCTAGGTTCCACTAGTATTGTTGAGCAGTTCTTC. This translates into CSALGSTSIVEQFF.

The rearrangement joins TRBV7-2 to TRBJ1-2, with 7 positions matching TRBD1. The V and J ends lost 1 base and 3 bases, in that order; junction bases with no gene match: 14. This CDR3 is built from 18 residues. Per the germline V gene, CDR1 is SGHTA and CDR2 is FQGNSA. The CDR3 DNA reads TGTGCCAGCAGCTTAGGGGCCGCCTCGACAGGGTGGGACTATGGCTACACCTTC. This gives the protein CASSLGAASTGWDYGYTF.

This clonotype was seen many times. The V and J genes are TRBV5-1 and TRBJ2-1; D remains ambiguous. This CDR3 contains 13 residues. The V and J ends lost 0 bases and 12 bases respectively, with 13 bases between them. Germline V CDR1 and CDR2: SGHRS, YFSETQ. Here the CDR3 DNA reads TGCGCCAGCAGCTTGGTCCCGAGTGGTGGGCAGTTCTTC. It yields the protein CASSLVPSGGQFF.

This clonotype was seen a few times. One end of the junction is discordant with germline, which a read error may explain. This sequence joins TRBV20-1 and TRBJ2-1; D gene uncertain. The CDR3 spans 11 residues. CDR1 DFQATT and CDR2 SNEGSKA come from the germline V gene (reference sequence). The CDR3 region has the DNA TGCGGTGCTATAAGCCAAGGTGAGCAGTTCTTC. This encodes CGAISQGEQFF.

This clonotype was counted a few times. V usage is TRBV11-3 and J usage is TRBJ2-1; 7 positions agree with TRBD1. The germline V gene has CDR1 SGHNT and CDR2 YENEEA. V gave up 5 bases and J gave up 9 bases; unmatched junction bases: 10. There are 14 residues in the CDR3. The CDR3 loop reads CASSIRQGLSEQFF. CDR3 DNA: TGTGCCAGCAGCATACGACAGGGATTGAGTGAGCAGTTCTTC.

This clonotype was recorded a few times. This rearrangement joins TRBV6-2 or TRBV6-3 to TRBJ2-2, with D perhaps matching TRBD1 (6 bases). The CDR3 is made up of 15 amino acids. Per the germline V gene, CDR1 is MNHEY and CDR2 is SVGEGT. V shed 7 bases and J shed 4 bases, with 16 bases lying between them. The CDR3 DNA sequence: TGTGCCAGCACCCTTGCAGGGGCCGGCACCGGGGAGCTGTTTTTT. Protein product: CASTLAGAGTGELFF.

This clonotype has only a few counts. This may stem from a read error, because a much larger clone lies one nucleotide away. This chain uses TRBV28 with TRBJ1-2; possibly TRBD1 for D (5 bases). V lost 3 bases and J 8 bases, leaving 16 bases between the germline ends. The CDR3 is made up of 14 amino acids. Germline lookup yields CDR1 MDHEN and CDR2 SYDVKM. Here the CDR3 DNA reads TGTGCCAGCAGTTTGACCGGGCGCCGGGGCGGCTACACCTTC. This translates into CASSLTGRRGGYTF.

This clonotype came up a few times. The chain has TRBV5-1 and TRBJ2-5; no definite D call. Trimming pared 7 bases from V and 2 bases from J, leaving 15 bases between. The CDR3 sequence is 14 residues long. CDR1 is SGHRS and CDR2 is YFSETQ in the germline V gene. The CDR3 here is CASSALKGQETQYF. CDR3 DNA: TGCGCCAGCTCAGCTCTCAAGGGACAAGAGACCCAGTACTTC.

The chain links TRBV4-3 to TRBJ2-2, with 10 bases that match TRBD2. Germline CDR1 reads LGHNA; CDR2 reads YSLEER. CDR3 length: 19 amino acids. With 3 bases clipped from V and 5 bases from J, the junction kept 15 bases outside the gene matches. CDR3 amino acids: CASSQLAGGTTFGTGELFF. CDR3 nucleotide sequence: TGCGCCAGCAGCCAGTTAGCGGGGGGAACCACATTTGGGACCGGGGAGCTGTTTTTT.

This clonotype was detected many times. This rearrangement joins TRBV6-2 or TRBV6-3 to TRBJ1-1; a possible D gene is TRBD1 (5 bases). Trimming left V 6 bases short and J 8 bases short, with 13 bases between. The CDR3 runs 12 residues. Germline V lookup: CDR1 MNHEY, CDR2 SVGEGT. CDR3 sequence (DNA): TGTGCCAGCAGCGCTAGGGACGTAGAAGCTTTCTTT. Residues: CASSARDVEAFF.

This clonotype was counted many times. CDR3 in DNA: TGTGCCAGCAGTTTCACATTCACCGGGGAGCTGTTTTTT. It encodes CASSFTFTGELFF. V is TRBV27 and J is TRBJ2-2; no definite D call. Per germline, CDR1 MNHEY and CDR2 SMNVEV (reference sequence). V dropped 3 bases and J dropped 4 bases, with 6 bases sitting between them. The CDR3 totals 13 residues.

This clonotype appeared many times. The chain is built from TRBV11-2 and TRBJ2-2; D may be TRBD2 (5 bases). This CDR3 comprises 16 residues. Germline values: CDR1 SGHAT, CDR2 FQNNGV. V lost 5 bases and J 10 bases, leaving 23 bases between the germline ends. CDR3 residues: CASSPTGWTAGAELFF. The DNA of the CDR3 is TGTGCCAGCAGCCCGACTGGGTGGACTGCAGGTGCGGAGCTGTTTTTT.

This clonotype was observed at least ten times. This chain connects TRBV7-9 to TRBJ2-5, with D tentatively TRBD2 (5 bases). V was shortened by 3 bases and J by 5 bases, with 16 bases between the two germline ends. The germline V gene encodes CDR1 SEHNR and CDR2 FQNEAQ (reference sequence). The CDR3 length is 15 residues. CDR3 nucleotide sequence: TGTGCCAGCAGCTTCGAGGACTCCCGATCCGAGACCCAGTACTTC. Encoded protein: CASSFEDSRSETQYF. The whole variable domain, filled in from reference TRBV7-9 and TRBJ2-5, reads DTGVSQNPRHKITKRGQNVTFRCDPISEHNRLYWYRQTLGQGPEFLTYFQNEAQLEKSRLLSDRFSAERPKGSFSTLEIQRTEQGDSAMYLCASSFEDSRSETQYFGPGTRLLVL.

This clonotype was recorded many times. The J gene is TRBJ2-1, the V gene TRBV28; 9 nucleotides align to TRBD1. Trimming at V came to 3 bases and at J to 5 bases, leaving 5 bases not matched to a gene. From germline, CDR1 is MDHEN and CDR2 SYDVKM. This CDR3 has 15 amino acids. The CDR3 coding sequence is TGTGCCAGCAGTTTCCCCGGGACAGGGAACAATGAGCAGTTCTTC. Translating it yields CASSFPGTGNNEQFF. Full variable domain (rest looked up from reference TRBV28 and TRBJ2-1): DVKVTQSSRYLVKRTGEKVFLECVQDMDHENMFWYRQDPGLGLRLIYFSYDVKMKEKGDIPEGYSVSREKKERFSLILESASTNQTSMYLCASSFPGTGNNEQFFGPGTRLTVL.

The chain has TRBV5-1 and TRBJ2-1, with D unclear. Trimming left V 0 bases short and J 9 bases short, with 16 bases between. The CDR3 spans 15 residues. Germline CDR1 is SGHRS and CDR2 is YFSETQ. The CDR3 coding sequence is TGCGCCAGCAGCTTGGGAGTCCCCCTACGAGGTGAGCAGTTCTTC. Encoded protein: CASSLGVPLRGEQFF.

Turning to this clonotype: A much more abundant neighbour one base away suggests this may be a read error. The chain employs TRBV4-2 and TRBJ2-7, with TRBD2 matching over 7 bases. Losses at the gene ends were 1 base for V and 2 bases for J; bases not matched to a gene: 8. This CDR3 region has 16 residues. Germline V CDR1 and CDR2: LGHNA, YNFKEQ. CDR3 amino acids: CASSQGRGGETYEQYF. The CDR3, as DNA: TGTGCCAGCAGCCAAGGTCGCGGGGGAGAGACCTACGAGCAGTACTTC.